The next 22 T cell receptor beta chains were all read from a single sample in a study of cytomegalovirus exposure and HLA in healthy donors. The assay was immunoSEQ multiplex PCR, and TCRdb's table has in-frame clones only and misses some. The sample records 150,000 to 200,000 clones, nearly 90% being singletons. Material for sequencing was PBMCs. The receptors derive from a woman between 18 and 29 years old in good health and CMV-seropositive.

The rearrangement links TRBV4-2 to TRBJ2-1, with D unresolved. The V end lost 0 bases, the J end lost 0 bases, and 9 bases lay between the germline ends. The CDR3 runs to 16 residues. The germline CDR1 and CDR2 sequences are LGHNA and YNFKEQ. CDR3 DNA sequence: TGTGCCAGCAGCCAAGAAGGATCTAGCTCCTACAATGAGCAGTTCTTC. This codes for CASSQEGSSSYNEQFF.

This clone was observed a single time. It is unclear where the CDR3 begins or ends on the DNA, so no DNA is shown, and the CDR3 is as TCRdb lists it. This chain links TRBV19 with TRBJ2-5; the listed D gene, TRBD1, was not tested against the DNA. The CDR3 has 13 amino acids, counting both end residues. The germline V gene encodes CDR1 LNHDA and CDR2 SQIVND (reference sequence). The CDR3 sequence is CASSVGQGAPKYF.

This clone was found a few times. V is TRBV7-9 and J is TRBJ2-7; D gene uncertain. Trimming removed 5 bases at V and 3 bases at J, with 5 bases between. Germline V CDR1 and CDR2: SEHNR, FQNEAQ (reference sequence). The CDR3 is made up of 11 amino acids. CDR3 in DNA: TGTGCCAGCAGCGACAACTACGAGCAGTACTTC. Translated, it gives CASSDNYEQYF.

The genes are TRBV11-2 and TRBJ1-4, with D possibly TRBD1 on 5 matching bases. With 5 bases removed from V and 13 bases from J, the gap between germline ends came to 17 bases. There are 13 residues in the CDR3. Germline loops: CDR1 SGHAT, CDR2 FQNNGV. CDR3 nucleotide sequence: TGTGCCAGCAGCAACTCAGGGTCCTTAGTACTGTTTTTT. It yields the protein CASSNSGSLVLFF.

The chain is built from TRBV7-2 and TRBJ2-3, with D unresolved. Germline lookup yields CDR1 SGHTA and CDR2 FQGNSA. This CDR3 contains 13 residues. Deletions cut 5 bases from V and 10 bases from J, with 16 bases between. The CDR3 coding sequence is TGTGCCAGCAGCCCGGATCTGGGTGGAGCGCAGTATTTT. Translation gives CASSPDLGGAQYF.

The CDR3 protein is CASNEPGQGRGPQHF. The CDR3 DNA reads as TGTGCCAGTAACGAACCGGGACAGGGGCGCGGGCCCCAGCATTTT. The chain recombines TRBV19 with TRBJ1-5; the match to TRBD1 covers 10 bases. The CDR3 has 15 amino acids. Germline CDR1 is LNHDA and CDR2 is SQIVND (reference sequence). The ends lost 7 bases at V and 9 bases at J; junction bases unmatched: 12.

This chain connects TRBV4-1 to TRBJ1-5; 9 positions agree with TRBD1. The germline V gene encodes CDR1 MGHRA and CDR2 YSYEKL. This CDR3 spans 18 amino acids. The V and J ends lost 0 bases and 0 bases, in that order; junction bases with no gene match: 6. The DNA for the CDR3 is TGCGCCAGCAGCCAAGACCGGACAGGGGATATTAGCAATCAGCCCCAGCATTTT. Translation gives CASSQDRTGDISNQPQHF.

The chain is built from TRBV28 and TRBJ2-1, with 7 bases aligning to TRBD1. CDR1 and CDR2 from the germline V gene are MDHEN and SYDVKM. Losses at the gene ends were 3 bases for V and 3 bases for J; bases not matched to a gene: 5. There are 15 residues in the CDR3. CDR3 DNA sequence: TGTGCCAGCAGTTTTCCTACAGGGGTCTACAATGAGCAGTTCTTC. It yields the protein CASSFPTGVYNEQFF.

About this clone: One end of the junction varies from germline; a read error may be responsible. The chain has TRBV29-1 and TRBJ2-7, with 8 bases identical to TRBD2. The CDR3 is 13 residues long. Germline V gene data show CDR1 as SQVTM and CDR2 as ANQGSEA. CDR3: CRVGGGGPNEQYF. DNA of the CDR3: TGCCGCGTTGGGGGCGGGGGGCCGAACGAGCAGTACTTC.

The gene calls are TRBV30 and TRBJ2-1; D is possibly TRBD1 (6 bases). This CDR3 region has 14 residues. The V gene's germline CDR1 is GTSNPN and CDR2 SVGIG (reference sequence). Trimming shortened V by 2 bases and J by 7 bases, and 15 bases separated the two germline ends. Here the CDR3 reads CAWSQGQSLNEQFF. CDR3 nucleotide sequence: TGTGCCTGGAGTCAAGGACAGAGTCTAAATGAGCAGTTCTTC.

This rearrangement joins TRBV4-1 to TRBJ1-1; the match to TRBD1 covers 9 bases. The CDR3 has 15 residues. Looked up from germline, CDR1 is MGHRA and CDR2 is YSYEKL. The V gene end was trimmed by 4 bases and the J gene end by 3 bases; junction bases not matched to a gene: 6. CDR3 in DNA: TGCGCCAGCAGCCGGACGGGACAGGGTGACACTGAAGCTTTCTTT. This encodes CASSRTGQGDTEAFF.

The chain recombines TRBV19 with TRBJ2-1; 7 nucleotides align to TRBD1. The CDR3 covers 12 residues. Losses at the gene ends were 4 bases for V and 12 bases for J; bases not matched to a gene: 6. Germline V gene sequence: CDR1 LNHDA, CDR2 SQIVND (reference sequence). CDR3: CASSRQGIGQFF. The CDR3 coding sequence is TGTGCCAGTAGTAGACAGGGAATTGGGCAGTTCTTC.

CDR3 sequence: CASGASTGLGGYTF. The CDR3 region has the DNA TGTGCCAGCGGGGCTTCGACAGGGTTGGGTGGCTACACCTTC. The chain is built from TRBV6-5 and TRBJ1-2; 7 bases are shared with TRBD1. J gave up 7 bases and V 8 bases, and 13 bases lay outside the gene matches. Germline CDR1 is MNHEY and CDR2 is SVGAGI. There are 14 residues in the CDR3.

The rearrangement links TRBV7-8 to TRBJ2-3, with D uncertain. The CDR3 consists of 14 residues. Germline V lookup: CDR1 SGHVS, CDR2 FQNEAQ. Trimming stripped 4 bases from V and 2 bases from J, with 10 bases between. The CDR3 spells CASSSWQATDTQYF. The CDR3 coding sequence is TGTGCCAGCAGCTCGTGGCAGGCCACAGATACGCAGTATTTT.

This clone was observed once. This chain uses TRBV29-1 with TRBJ2-3; 8 nucleotides align to TRBD1. The junction had 1 base not matched to a gene; V was cut back by 7 bases and J by 1 base. Germline CDR1 and CDR2: SQVTM and ANQGSEA. The CDR3 has 12 residues. The CDR3 DNA reads as TGCAGCGCGGACAGGGGCACAGATACGCAGTATTTT. Translation: CSADRGTDTQYF.

The chain combines TRBV6-1 with TRBJ2-1; 9 positions match TRBD1. The CDR3 covers 15 residues. V shed 4 bases, J shed 8 bases, and the junction held 9 bases outside the gene matches. In germline, CDR1 is MNHNS, CDR2 SASEGT. CDR3 sequence reads: CASSGAGTGTDEQFF. The DNA of the CDR3 is TGTGCCAGCAGTGGGGCCGGGACAGGGACGGATGAGCAGTTCTTC.

This clone is a singleton in its sample. The gene calls are TRBV5-4 and TRBJ1-2; D unclear. The CDR3 spans 14 residues. Germline assignment: CDR1 SGHNT and CDR2 YYREEE (reference sequence). Trimming removed 1 base from V and 2 bases from J, with 9 bases in between. CDR3 nucleotide sequence: TGTGCCAGCAGCTTGCCAGACTCGAACTATGGCTACACCTTC. Its translation is CASSLPDSNYGYTF.

This chain links TRBV7-9 with TRBJ2-1; 9 positions match TRBD2. V was clipped by 5 bases and J by 8 bases; unmatched bases: 10. Germline values: CDR1 SEHNR, CDR2 FQNEAQ (reference sequence). The CDR3 has 15 amino acids. The CDR3 nucleotides are TGTGCCAGCAGCCCCCCTGGCGGGACTAGCTATGAGCAGTTCTTC. It yields the protein CASSPPGGTSYEQFF.

This clone was seen a single time. J is TRBJ2-2 and V is TRBV7-8; D remains unclear. Trimming cost V 4 bases and J 2 bases, with 17 bases left between them. CDR3 length: 17 residues. Germline V CDR1 and CDR2: SGHVS, FQNEAQ. The CDR3 loop reads CASSSSTPLLNTGELFF. The CDR3 DNA is TGTGCCAGCAGCTCCTCAACTCCCTTACTTAACACCGGGGAGCTGTTTTTT.

The chain employs TRBV6-7 and TRBJ1-1; D ambiguous. TRBV6-7 is filed as an ORF, its function uncertain. The CDR3 covers 13 residues. Trimming removed 11 bases from V and 6 bases from J, with 19 bases in between. In DNA, the CDR3 is TGTGCCCGAACCCGGGGTATCAGGCCTGAAGCTTTCTTT. Translating gives CARTRGIRPEAFF.

The chain is built from TRBV6-5 and TRBJ2-4; D possibly corresponds to TRBD2 (5 bases). Germline assignment: CDR1 MNHEY and CDR2 SVGAGI. CDR3 length: 14 residues. The V and J ends lost 4 bases and 1 base respectively, with 8 bases between them. CDR3 DNA sequence: TGTGCCAGCAGTTTTCCGGGGGCCAAAAACATTCAGTACTTC. Protein sequence: CASSFPGAKNIQYF.

The chain employs TRBV7-2 and TRBJ1-1, with D maybe TRBD1 (5 bases). This CDR3 has 12 amino acids. The germline V and J ends were trimmed by 2 bases and 4 bases, with 5 bases remaining between them. Germline CDR1 reads SGHTA; CDR2 reads FQGNSA. DNA of the CDR3: TGTGCCAGCAGCTTAAGGGGCACTGAAGCTTTCTTT. Its translation is CASSLRGTEAFF.